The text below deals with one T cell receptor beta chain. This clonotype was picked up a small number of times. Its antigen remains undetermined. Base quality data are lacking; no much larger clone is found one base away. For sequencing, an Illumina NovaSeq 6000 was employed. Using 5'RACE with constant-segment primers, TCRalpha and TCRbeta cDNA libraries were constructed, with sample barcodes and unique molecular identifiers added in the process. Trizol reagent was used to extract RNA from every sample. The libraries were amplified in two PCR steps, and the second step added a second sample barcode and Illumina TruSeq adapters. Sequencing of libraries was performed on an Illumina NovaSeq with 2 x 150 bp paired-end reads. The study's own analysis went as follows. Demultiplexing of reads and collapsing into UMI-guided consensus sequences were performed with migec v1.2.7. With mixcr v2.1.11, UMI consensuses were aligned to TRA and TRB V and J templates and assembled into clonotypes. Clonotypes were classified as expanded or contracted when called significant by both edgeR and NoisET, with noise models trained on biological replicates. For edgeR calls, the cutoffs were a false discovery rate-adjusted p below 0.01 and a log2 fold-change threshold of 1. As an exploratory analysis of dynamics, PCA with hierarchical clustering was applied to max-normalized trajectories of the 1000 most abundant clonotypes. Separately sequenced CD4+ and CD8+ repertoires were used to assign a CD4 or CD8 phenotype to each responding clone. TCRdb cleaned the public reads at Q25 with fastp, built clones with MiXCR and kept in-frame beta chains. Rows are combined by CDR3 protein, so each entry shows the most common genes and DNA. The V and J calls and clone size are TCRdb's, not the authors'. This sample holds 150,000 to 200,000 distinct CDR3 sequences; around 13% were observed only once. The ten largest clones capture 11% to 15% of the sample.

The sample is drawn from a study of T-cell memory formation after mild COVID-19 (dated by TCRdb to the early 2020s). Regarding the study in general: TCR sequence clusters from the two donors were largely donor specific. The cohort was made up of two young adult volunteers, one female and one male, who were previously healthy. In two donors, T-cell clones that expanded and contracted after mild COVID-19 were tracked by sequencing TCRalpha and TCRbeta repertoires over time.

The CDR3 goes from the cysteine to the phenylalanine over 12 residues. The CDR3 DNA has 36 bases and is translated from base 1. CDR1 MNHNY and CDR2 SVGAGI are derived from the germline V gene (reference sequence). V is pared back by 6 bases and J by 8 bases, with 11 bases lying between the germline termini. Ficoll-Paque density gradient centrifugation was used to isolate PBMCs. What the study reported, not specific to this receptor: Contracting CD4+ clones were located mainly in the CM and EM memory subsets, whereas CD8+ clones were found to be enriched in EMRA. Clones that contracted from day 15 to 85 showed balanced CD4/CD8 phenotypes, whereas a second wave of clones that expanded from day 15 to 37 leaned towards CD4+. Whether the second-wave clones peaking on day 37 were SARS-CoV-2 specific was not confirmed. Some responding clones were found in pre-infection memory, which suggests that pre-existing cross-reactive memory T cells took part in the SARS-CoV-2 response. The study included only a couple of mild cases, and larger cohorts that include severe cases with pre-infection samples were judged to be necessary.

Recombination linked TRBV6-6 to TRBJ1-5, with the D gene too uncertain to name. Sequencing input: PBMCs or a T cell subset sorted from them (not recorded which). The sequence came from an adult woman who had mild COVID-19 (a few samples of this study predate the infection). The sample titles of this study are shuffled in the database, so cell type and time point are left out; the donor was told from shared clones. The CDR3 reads CASSLKREPQHF. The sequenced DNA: TGTGCCAGCAGCCTAAAAAGGGAGCCCCAGCATTTT.